This T cell receptor (delta chain) emerged from a study of Vδ1+ human thymocytes. General study points: In the thymus, TRG and TRD repertoires looked highly polyclonal with Gaussian CDR3 lengths.

Looked up from germline, CDR1 is TSWWSYY and CDR2 is QGS. V gave up 4 bases and J gave up 3 bases; unmatched junction bases: 21. This CDR3 has 21 amino acids. Sequences come from RNA converted to cDNA by reverse transcription. CDR3 amplicons came from multiplex PCR with pooled V-gene forward and constant-region reverse primers. TCRdb reprocessed the multiplex PCR reads through CATT. The sample has more than 50,000 delta-chain clones, roughly 16% seen once. Concerning this clone itself: Its matching antigen is unknown.

Between roughly 98% and 99.6% of sorted thymocytes were Vdelta1+. The clonotype originates from a girl younger than two who had congenital heart surgery. Sequences were obtained from Vdelta1+ gamma-delta thymocytes from the thymus. Subset specified: FACS-sorted CD3+ TCRalphabeta- TCRVdelta1+ TCRVdelta2- thymocytes. The chain carries TRDV1 and TRDJ1, with TRDD3 identical over 12 bases. The CDR3 reads CALGGPLDHPIYWGIPDKLIF. Here the CDR3 DNA reads TGTGCTCTTGGGGGGCCCCTTGACCACCCTATCTACTGGGGGATACCCGATAAACTCATCTTT.